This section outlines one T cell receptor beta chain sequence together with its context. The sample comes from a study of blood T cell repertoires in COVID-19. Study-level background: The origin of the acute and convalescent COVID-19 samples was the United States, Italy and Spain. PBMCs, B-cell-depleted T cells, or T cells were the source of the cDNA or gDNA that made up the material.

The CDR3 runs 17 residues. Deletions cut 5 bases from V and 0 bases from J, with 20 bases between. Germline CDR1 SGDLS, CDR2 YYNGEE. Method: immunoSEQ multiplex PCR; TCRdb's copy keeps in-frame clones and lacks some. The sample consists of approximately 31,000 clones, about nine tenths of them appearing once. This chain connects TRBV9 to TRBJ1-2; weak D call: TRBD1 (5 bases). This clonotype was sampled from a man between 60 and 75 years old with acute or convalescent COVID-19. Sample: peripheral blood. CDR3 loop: CASSLSTYRNSNYGYTF. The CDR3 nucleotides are TGTGCCAGCAGTCTTTCAACATACAGGAATTCTAACTATGGCTACACCTTC.